This TCR beta chain was recorded in a study of T cells in Graves' hyperthyroidism and ophthalmopathy. Pregnant or lactating patients were excluded, as were those with uncontrolled infection or other autoimmune disease. Clinical symptoms, serum thyroxine, TRAb, thyroid ultrasound and orbital computed tomography informed diagnoses. The source material, RNA transcripts, was used to amplify TCR beta CDR3 regions. The study used the HTBI primer set for a first-round RT-PCR of the TCR CDR3. Via MiXCR, TCRdb re-called the multiplex PCR reads, giving one row per CDR3 protein. The sample lists approximately 520,000 distinct CDR3 sequences, roughly a quarter seen once, with about 10% in the top ten. This clonotype was seen at least ten times. Input material: blood. The sequence was obtained from a woman aged 30 to 39 with Graves' ophthalmopathy.

CDR3 loop: CASSALGAEVETQYF. The CDR3 DNA is TGTGCCAGTAGTGCCCTCGGGGCGGAGGTGGAGACCCAGTACTTC. V is TRBV19 and J is TRBJ2-5; D may match TRBD1 or TRBD2 (5 bases each). Germline V gives CDR1 LNHDA, CDR2 SQIVND (reference sequence). The CDR3 totals 15 residues. Trimming removed 5 bases at V and 5 bases at J, with 18 bases between.